Listed here are 21 T cell receptor beta chains from one sample, sequenced in a study of T cell repertoires in cytomegalovirus infection. TCRdb processed the reads anew with MiXCR; each CDR3 protein has one entry. This sample has some 300,000 distinct CDR3 sequences, with around 10% found just once. The sequenced sample was PBMCs. The receptors were gathered from a human donor in good health (CMV status not recorded). Some clones in this sample may be carry-over from other donors' samples.

This clonotype was recorded a few times. The rearrangement links TRBV29-1 to TRBJ2-7, with 8 bases lining up with TRBD1. CDR1 is SQVTM and CDR2 is ANQGSEA in the germline V gene. The V segment lost 6 bases and the J segment 3 bases; nucleotides outside the gene matches: 13. The CDR3 is made up of 15 amino acids. The CDR3 DNA sequence: TGCAGCGTCGGACAGGGCCCCCTTCCGGACTACGAGCAGTACGTC. Its protein is CSVGQGPLPDYEQYV.

This clonotype has at least ten counts. CDR3 in DNA: TGTGCCAGCAGCTTAGACGTGGCAAACATATATTTT. It is translated as CASSLDVANIYF. The J gene is TRBJ1-3, the V gene TRBV7-9; D call uncertain. The CDR3 runs 12 residues. Germline V gene lookup returns CDR1 SEHNR and CDR2 FQNEAQ (reference sequence). Trimming cost V 1 base and J 12 bases, with 10 bases left between them.

CDR3 region: CASSRDLSSYEQYV. The CDR3, as DNA: TGTGCCAGCAGTCGGGACTTAAGCTCCTACGAGCAGTACGTC. The V call is TRBV28, the J call TRBJ2-7; D may be TRBD2 (6 bases). The V gene's germline CDR1 is MDHEN and CDR2 SYDVKM. The CDR3 runs to 14 residues. V dropped 5 bases and J dropped 0 bases, with 11 bases sitting between them.

The V gene is TRBV5-1, the J gene TRBJ1-1; D is unresolved. Germline V lookup: CDR1 SGHRS, CDR2 YFSETQ. Trimming pared 4 bases from V and 0 bases from J, leaving 10 bases between. The CDR3 covers 14 residues. For the CDR3, the DNA is TGCGCCAGCAGCGGTGGACTCATGAACACTGAAGCTTTCTTT. Translating it yields CASSGGLMNTEAFF.

In this sample, this clonotype turned up many times. This chain's CDR3 is CASSLAADGQPEAFF. The DNA of the CDR3 is TGTGCCAGCAGCTTAGCCGCTGACGGACAACCCGAAGCTTTCTTT. The rearrangement links TRBV7-6 to TRBJ1-1, with a tentative D call TRBD1 (5 bases). V was shortened by 0 bases and J by 8 bases, with 16 bases between the two germline ends. CDR3 length: 15 amino acids. CDR1 SGHVS and CDR2 FNYEAQ come from the germline V gene.

This chain uses TRBV28 with TRBJ1-4; D not certain. The CDR3 sequence is 13 residues long. The germline V gene encodes CDR1 MDHEN and CDR2 SYDVKM. Trimming took off 6 bases at V and 8 bases at J, with 13 bases between the two ends. The CDR3 bases are TGTGCCAGCAGGTTCATAACGAGAGAAAAACTGTTTTTT. Translating it yields CASRFITREKLFF. Together with reference TRBV28 and TRBJ1-4, the CDR3 gives the full variable domain: DVKVTQSSRYLVKRTGEKVFLECVQDMDHENMFWYRQDPGLGLRLIYFSYDVKMKEKGDIPEGYSVSREKKERFSLILESASTNQTSMYLCASRFITREKLFFGSGTQLSVL.

This clonotype was picked up many times. V and J are TRBV2 and TRBJ2-3; 7 nucleotides match TRBD2. V dropped 0 bases and J dropped 13; count of bases not matched to a gene: 7. The germline V gene encodes CDR1 SNHLY and CDR2 FYNNEI. CDR3 size: 13 residues. CDR3: CASSEAGRATEYF. CDR3 DNA: TGTGCCAGCAGTGAAGCGGGGAGGGCTACTGAGTATTTT. Using reference TRBV2 and TRBJ2-3 for the parts outside the CDR3, the full variable domain is EPEVTQTPSHQVTQMGQEVILRCVPISNHLYFYWYRQILGQKVEFLVSFYNNEISEKSEIFDDQFSVERPDGSNFTLKIRSTKLEDSAMYFCASSEAGRATEYFGPGTRLTVL.

The V gene is TRBV20-1, the J gene TRBJ1-4; no firm D call. V was clipped by 6 bases and J by 7 bases, with 12 bases between them. Germline V gene sequence: CDR1 DFQATT, CDR2 SNEGSKA (reference sequence). The CDR3 is 12 residues long. The CDR3 spells CSAPMISEKLFF. In DNA form, the CDR3 reads TGCAGTGCCCCGATGATTAGTGAAAAACTGTTTTTT.

This clonotype was counted at least ten times. The CDR3 DNA reads as TGTGCCAGCAGTTCGGGACAGGGGGCATATTCACCCCTCCACTTT. Its protein is CASSSGQGAYSPLHF. The chain has TRBV28 and TRBJ1-6; 12 bases agree with TRBD1. The CDR3 covers 15 residues. CDR1 is MDHEN, CDR2 SYDVKM, per germline. The ends lost 4 bases at V and 8 bases at J; junction bases unmatched: 3.

In its sample, this clonotype was seen many times. The CDR3 sequence: CAIKPGSTDTQYF. The CDR3, as DNA: TGTGCCATTAAGCCCGGGAGTACAGATACGCAGTATTTT. This chain uses TRBV10-3 with TRBJ2-3, with a weak D call TRBD2 (6 bases). The CDR3 spans 13 residues. The germline gives CDR1 ENHRY, CDR2 SYGVKD. The ends were cut back, 9 bases at V and 3 bases at J, with 13 bases in the middle.

This clonotype showed up many times. The chain uses TRBV6-5 and TRBJ2-3; 12 nucleotides line up with TRBD2. This CDR3 comprises 16 residues. V lost 6 bases to trimming and J lost 6 bases; unmatched junction nucleotides: 10. Germline loops: CDR1 MNHEY, CDR2 SVGAGI. CDR3 DNA: TGTGCCAGCAGCCGAGGACTAGCGGGGCGGTTTGATACGCAGTATTTT. Translation gives CASSRGLAGRFDTQYF.

This clonotype was counted many times. The V call is TRBV25-1, the J call TRBJ2-5; 12 bases are shared with TRBD2. CDR1 is MGHDK, CDR2 SYGVNS, per germline. Trimming at V came to 2 bases and at J to 4 bases, leaving 11 bases not matched to a gene. The CDR3 spans 18 residues. The DNA for the CDR3 is TGTGCCAGCAGTGAACCCTCCCCCGGACTAGCGGGGAGAGAGACCCAGTACTTC. It is translated as CASSEPSPGLAGRETQYF.

This clonotype was seen repeatedly, ten times or more. This sequence joins TRBV14 and TRBJ2-1; D might be TRBD2 (6 bases). V was trimmed by 0 bases and J by 14 bases, leaving 11 bases between them. The germline V gene encodes CDR1 SGHDN and CDR2 FVKESK. This CDR3 contains 12 residues. The CDR3 coding sequence is TGTGCCAGCAGCCAAGATTCTGGGAGGAAGTTCTTC. Translated, it gives CASSQDSGRKFF.

The chain employs TRBV7-2 and TRBJ2-1, with TRBD2 identical over 8 bases. Looked up from germline, CDR1 is SGHTA and CDR2 is FQGNSA. The V and J ends lost 5 bases and 2 bases, in that order; junction bases with no gene match: 2. The CDR3 length is 14 residues. The CDR3 DNA reads TGTGCCAGCAGCCCGGGGGGGCCCTACAATGAGCAGTTCTTC. This sequence encodes CASSPGGPYNEQFF. Together with reference TRBV7-2 and TRBJ2-1, the CDR3 gives the full variable domain: GAGVSQSPSNKVTEKGKDVELRCDPISGHTALYWYRQSLGQGLEFLIYFQGNSAPDKSGLPSDRFSAERTGGSVSTLTIQRTQQEDSAVYLCASSPGGPYNEQFFGPGTRLTVL.

This clonotype was seen at least ten times. The chain joins TRBV7-6 to TRBJ2-2, with a weak D call TRBD2 (5 bases). This CDR3 region has 15 residues. Trimming removed 5 bases from V and 2 bases from J, with 12 bases in between. Germline V gene sequence: CDR1 SGHVS, CDR2 FNYEAQ. The CDR3 DNA sequence: TGTGCCAGCAGCCCCCGGACTTCTAACACCGGGGAGCTGTTTTTT. Translating it yields CASSPRTSNTGELFF.

This clonotype occurred many times. The V call is TRBV5-1, the J call TRBJ2-5; 8 bases fit TRBD2. V was pared by 1 base and J by 2 bases, with 7 bases of the junction left unmatched. Looked up from germline, CDR1 is SGHRS and CDR2 is YFSETQ. The CDR3 is made up of 16 amino acids. DNA for the CDR3: TGCGCCAGCAGCTTGCAATCCAGCGGGGGACAAGAGACCCAGTACTTC. Protein product: CASSLQSSGGQETQYF.

On this clonotype itself: A single base separates this from a much larger clone, so it may be a read error. The chain has TRBV19 and TRBJ1-1; 9 bases fit TRBD1. After removal of 10 bases from V and 1 base from J, the junction contained 7 bases not matched to a gene. CDR1 is LNHDA, CDR2 SQIVND, per germline (reference sequence). CDR3 length equals 14 residues. CDR3 sequence reads: CANGQGRTNTEAFF. The CDR3 DNA reads as TGTGCCAACGGACAGGGGCGCACGAACACTGAAGCTTTCTTT.

At least ten counts were recorded for this clonotype. The rearrangement uses TRBV28 and TRBJ2-2, with D perhaps TRBD2 (5 bases). V was shortened by 5 bases and J by 7 bases, with 14 bases between the two germline ends. The germline V gene has CDR1 MDHEN and CDR2 SYDVKM. This CDR3 is 14 amino acids long. Here the CDR3 DNA reads TGTGCCAGCAGTCGAAGGGCGAGGGTCGGGGAGCTGTTTTTT. It translates to CASSRRARVGELFF.

Ten or more counts support this clonotype. The V and J genes are TRBV4-2 and TRBJ2-2; weak D call: TRBD1 (6 bases). Trimming left V 3 bases short and J 5 bases short, with 16 bases between. The CDR3 runs 16 residues. From germline, CDR1 is LGHNA and CDR2 YNFKEQ. CDR3: CASSQDSHRDTGELFF. The DNA for the CDR3 is TGTGCCAGCAGCCAGGACTCTCACAGGGATACCGGGGAGCTGTTTTTT.

This clonotype has ten or more counts. V and J are TRBV25-1 and TRBJ1-2; 8 positions agree with TRBD1. CDR3 size: 12 residues. CDR1 MGHDK and CDR2 SYGVNS come from the germline V gene. The V and J ends lost 6 bases and 4 bases, in that order; junction bases with no gene match: 1. The CDR3 loop is CASRGTGYGYTF. CDR3 bases: TGTGCCAGCAGGGGGACAGGCTATGGCTACACCTTC.

The V and J genes are TRBV5-1 and TRBJ1-1; 10 bases line up with TRBD1. The CDR3 is made up of 16 amino acids. From germline, CDR1 is SGHRS and CDR2 YFSETQ. Losses at the gene ends were 3 bases for V and 1 base for J; bases not matched to a gene: 6. The CDR3 nucleotides read TGCGCCAGCAGCTCTCGGACAGGGGGGACGAACACTGAAGCTTTCTTT. Translated, it gives CASSSRTGGTNTEAFF. Full variable domain (rest looked up from reference TRBV5-1 and TRBJ1-1): KAGVTQTPRYLIKTRGQQVTLSCSPISGHRSVSWYQQTPGQGLQFLFEYFSETQRNKGNFPGRFSGRQFSNSRSEMNVSTLELGDSALYLCASSSRTGGTNTEAFFGQGTRLTVV.